This T cell receptor beta chain stems from a study of T cells after yellow fever vaccination. Study-level points and caveats: There was a small share of clonotypes that showed up in both the CD4 and CD8 compartments.

TCR cDNA, made by 5'RACE template switching, carried an added universal primer site and UMIs. One entry per CDR3 protein, called by TCRdb with MiXCR from the 5' RACE reads. The sample yields 300,000 or so distinct CDR3 sequences, 8% to 9.5% seen once. Of note for this clonotype: What it binds is unknown.

The CDR3 is 14 amino acids. Germline V lookup: CDR1 PRHDT, CDR2 FYEKMQ (reference sequence). With 1 base removed from V and 3 bases from J, the gap between germline ends came to 9 bases. The sequencing used PBMCs, collected 45 days after the first yellow fever vaccination. This clonotype originated in a man aged 18 to 35 who received the YFV17D yellow fever vaccine. The chain uses TRBV13 and TRBJ2-5; the D gene is possibly TRBD1 (6 bases). The CDR3 spells CASSLDRAEETQYF. The CDR3 DNA sequence: TGTGCCAGCAGCTTAGACAGGGCGGAAGAGACCCAGTACTTC.